This TCR beta chain appears in the sequencing data of a study of T-cell reconstitution after alpha-beta-depleted transplantation in children. Unique molecular identifiers were used in preparing the TCRbeta library. TCRdb used MiXCR to reprocess the PCR reads, holding one entry per CDR3 protein. This table has around 200,000 distinct CDR3 sequences, about 6.8% appearing once. The sample holds many counts of this clonotype. The CDR3 is made up of 13 amino acids. The germline V gene has CDR1 SGHRS and CDR2 YFSETQ. V dropped 5 bases and J dropped 1 base, with 9 bases sitting between them. J is TRBJ2-5 and V is TRBV5-1; D possibly corresponds to TRBD1 (5 bases). The clonotype comes from a human donor who donated a stem cell graft to a child with Wiskott-Aldrich syndrome. This specimen was PBMCs from the stem cell graft donor, taken from the stem cell graft. The chain's CDR3 is CASSRTIQETQYF. CDR3 bases: TGCGCCAGCAGTAGGACAATCCAAGAGACCCAGTACTTC.